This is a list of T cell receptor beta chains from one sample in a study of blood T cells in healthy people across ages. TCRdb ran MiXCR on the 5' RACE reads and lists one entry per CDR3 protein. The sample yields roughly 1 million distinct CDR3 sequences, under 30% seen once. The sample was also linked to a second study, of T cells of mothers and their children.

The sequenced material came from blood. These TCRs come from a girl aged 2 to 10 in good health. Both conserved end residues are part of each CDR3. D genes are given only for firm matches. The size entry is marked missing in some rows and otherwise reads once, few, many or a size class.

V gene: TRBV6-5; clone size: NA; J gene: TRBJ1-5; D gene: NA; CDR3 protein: CASSYVENQPQHF; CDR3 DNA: TGTGCCAGCAGTTACGTTGAGAATCAGCCCCAGCATTTT
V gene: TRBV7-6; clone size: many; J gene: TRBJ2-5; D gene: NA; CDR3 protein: CASSLADTNKETQYF; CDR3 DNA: TGTGCCAGCAGCTTAGCTGACACTAATAAAGAGACCCAGTACTTC
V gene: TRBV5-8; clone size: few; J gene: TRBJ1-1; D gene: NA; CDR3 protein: CASSRKAFF; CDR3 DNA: TGTGCCAGCAGTCGAAAGGCTTTCTTT
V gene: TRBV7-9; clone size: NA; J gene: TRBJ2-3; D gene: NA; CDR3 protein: CASSLGMGYTDTQYF; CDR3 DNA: TGTGCCAGCAGCTTGGGGATGGGTTACACAGATACGCAGTATTTT
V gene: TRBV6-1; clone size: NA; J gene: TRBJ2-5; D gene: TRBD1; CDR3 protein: CASSDLQGRVETQYF; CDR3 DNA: TGTGCCAGCAGTGATTTACAGGGGCGGGTAGAGACCCAGTACTTC
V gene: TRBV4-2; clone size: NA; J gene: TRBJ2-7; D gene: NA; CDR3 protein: CASSQVGFLGGGNYYEQYF; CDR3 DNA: TGTGCCAGCAGCCAAGTGGGGTTCTTGGGTGGCGGGAACTACTACGAGCAGTACTTC
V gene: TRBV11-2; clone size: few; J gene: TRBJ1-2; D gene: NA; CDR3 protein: CASSLMREGRGYTF; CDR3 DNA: TGTGCCAGCAGCCTAATGAGGGAGGGTAGGGGCTACACCTTC
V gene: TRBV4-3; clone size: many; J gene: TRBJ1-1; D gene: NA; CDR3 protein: CASSQDSGHEAFF; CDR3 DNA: TGCGCCAGCAGCCAAGATTCAGGGCATGAAGCTTTCTTT
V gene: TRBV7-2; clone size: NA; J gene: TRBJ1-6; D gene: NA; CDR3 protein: CASSPRITNSPLHF; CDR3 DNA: TGTGCCAGCAGCCCCCGGATAACTAATTCACCCCTCCACTTT
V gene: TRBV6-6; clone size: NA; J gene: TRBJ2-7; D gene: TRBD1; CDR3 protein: CAGTDRGLGEQYF; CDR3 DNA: TGTGCCGGCACCGACAGGGGCCTTGGCGAGCAGTACTTC
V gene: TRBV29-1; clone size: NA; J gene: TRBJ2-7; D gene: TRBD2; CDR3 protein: CSVTTSGQYEQYF; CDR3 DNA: TGCAGCGTTACGACTAGCGGGCAATACGAGCAGTACTTC
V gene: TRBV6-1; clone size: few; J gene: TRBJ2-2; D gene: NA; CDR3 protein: CASSGIGGELFF; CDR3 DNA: TGTGCCAGCAGTGGAATTGGCGGGGAGCTGTTTTTT
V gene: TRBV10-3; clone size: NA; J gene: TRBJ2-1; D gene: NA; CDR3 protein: CATGVQGNEQFF; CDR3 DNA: TGTGCCACCGGGGTGCAGGGGAATGAGCAGTTCTTC
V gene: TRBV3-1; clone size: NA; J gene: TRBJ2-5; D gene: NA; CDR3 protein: CASSQEKKGNHQETQYF; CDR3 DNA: TGTGCCAGCAGCCAAGAGAAAAAAGGGAACCACCAAGAGACCCAGTACTTC
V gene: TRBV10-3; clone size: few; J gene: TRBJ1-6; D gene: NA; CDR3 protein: CAISAGVSSPLHF; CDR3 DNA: TGTGCCATCAGTGCCGGAGTAAGTTCACCCCTCCACTTT
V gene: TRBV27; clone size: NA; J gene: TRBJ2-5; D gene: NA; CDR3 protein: CASITFRGTVQETQYF; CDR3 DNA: TGTGCCAGCATCACTTTTAGGGGGACGGTGCAAGAGACCCAGTACTTC
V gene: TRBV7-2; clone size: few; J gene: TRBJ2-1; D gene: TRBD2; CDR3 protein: CASSPAASGYNEQFF; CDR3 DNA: TGTGCCAGCAGCCCCGCGGCTAGCGGATACAATGAGCAGTTCTTC
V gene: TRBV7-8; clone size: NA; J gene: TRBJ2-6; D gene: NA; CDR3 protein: CASSLLLAGSGANVLTF; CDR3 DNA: TGTGCCAGCAGCTTATTGTTGGCGGGCTCTGGGGCCAACGTCCTGACTTTC
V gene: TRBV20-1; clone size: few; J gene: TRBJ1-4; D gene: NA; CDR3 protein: CSASSPGPEKLFF; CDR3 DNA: TGCAGTGCTAGTAGCCCGGGGCCTGAAAAACTGTTTTTT
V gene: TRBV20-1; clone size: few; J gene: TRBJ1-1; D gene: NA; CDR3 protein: CSARVLGLGPYDEAFF; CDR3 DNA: TGCAGTGCTAGGGTGCTGGGGTTGGGGCCCTACGATGAAGCTTTCTTT
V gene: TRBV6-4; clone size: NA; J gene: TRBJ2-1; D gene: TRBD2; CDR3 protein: CASSDGLAGNEQFF; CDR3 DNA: TGTGCCAGCAGTGACGGACTAGCGGGGAATGAGCAGTTCTTC
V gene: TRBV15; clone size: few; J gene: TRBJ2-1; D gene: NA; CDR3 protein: CATSRGRTRLGEQFF; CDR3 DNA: TGTGCCACCAGCAGAGGCAGAACCAGGTTGGGTGAGCAGTTCTTC
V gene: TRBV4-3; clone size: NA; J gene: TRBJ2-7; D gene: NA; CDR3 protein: CASSQGTAHYEQYF; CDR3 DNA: TGCGCCAGCAGCCAAGGGACAGCGCACTACGAGCAGTACTTC